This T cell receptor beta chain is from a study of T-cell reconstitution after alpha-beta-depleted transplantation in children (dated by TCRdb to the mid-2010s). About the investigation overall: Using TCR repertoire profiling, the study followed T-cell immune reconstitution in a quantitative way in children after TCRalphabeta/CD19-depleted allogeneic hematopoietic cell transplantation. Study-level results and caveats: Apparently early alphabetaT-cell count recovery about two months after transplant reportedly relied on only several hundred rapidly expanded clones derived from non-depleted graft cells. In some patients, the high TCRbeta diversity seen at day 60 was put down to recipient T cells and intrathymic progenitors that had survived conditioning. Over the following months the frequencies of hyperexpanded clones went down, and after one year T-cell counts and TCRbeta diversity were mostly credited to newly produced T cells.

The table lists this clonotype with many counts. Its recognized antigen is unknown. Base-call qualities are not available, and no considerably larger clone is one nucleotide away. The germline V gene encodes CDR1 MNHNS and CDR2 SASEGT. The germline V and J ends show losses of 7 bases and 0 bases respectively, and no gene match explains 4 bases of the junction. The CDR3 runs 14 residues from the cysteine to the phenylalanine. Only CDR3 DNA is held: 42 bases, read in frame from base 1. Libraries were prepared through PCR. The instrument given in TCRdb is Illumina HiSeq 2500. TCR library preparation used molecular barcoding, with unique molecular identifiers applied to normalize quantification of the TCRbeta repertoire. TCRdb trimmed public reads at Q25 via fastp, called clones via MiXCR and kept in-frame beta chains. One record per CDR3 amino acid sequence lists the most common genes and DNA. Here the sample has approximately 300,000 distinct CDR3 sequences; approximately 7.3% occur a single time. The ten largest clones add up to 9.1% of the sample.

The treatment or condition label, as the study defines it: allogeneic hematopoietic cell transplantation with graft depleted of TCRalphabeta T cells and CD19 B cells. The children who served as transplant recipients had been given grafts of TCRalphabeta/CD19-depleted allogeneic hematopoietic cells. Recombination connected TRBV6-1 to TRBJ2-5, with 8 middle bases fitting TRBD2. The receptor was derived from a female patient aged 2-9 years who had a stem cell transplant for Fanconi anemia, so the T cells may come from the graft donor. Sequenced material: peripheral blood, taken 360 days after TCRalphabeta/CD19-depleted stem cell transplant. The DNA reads TGTGCCAGCAAATCTAGCGGGTACCAAGAGACCCAGTACTTC. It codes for CASKSSGYQETQYF.